The 32 T cell receptor beta chains given below trace back to one sample, sequenced in a study of cytomegalovirus exposure and HLA in healthy donors. Vbeta (60) and Jbeta (13) primers were used in the PCR. Profiled with immunoSEQ multiplex PCR; TCRdb holds only in-frame clones, not every one. The table lists approximately 200,000 clones, about 84% of them singletons. Specimen: PBMCs. The receptor set was obtained from a human donor in good health.

J is TRBJ2-3 and V is TRBV4-2; maybe TRBD2 (6 bases). This CDR3 has 17 amino acids. Looked up from germline, CDR1 is LGHNA and CDR2 is YNFKEQ. The V gene lost 0 bases and the J gene lost 3 bases, with 16 bases spanning the gap. The CDR3 reads CASSQDGSAGRTDTQYF. CDR3 DNA: TGTGCCAGCAGCCAAGATGGATCGGCAGGGAGGACAGATACGCAGTATTTT.

The V call is TRBV13, the J call TRBJ2-1; D might be TRBD2 (7 bases). Germline V gene sequence: CDR1 PRHDT, CDR2 FYEKMQ (reference sequence). This CDR3 region has 18 residues. Between the trimmed V and J ends, which lost 5 bases and 8 bases, there was a span of 28 bases. The CDR3 here is CASSPPVTLRGGAYEQFF. The CDR3 DNA sequence: TGTGCCAGCAGCCCCCCGGTGACCCTACGTGGGGGGGCATATGAGCAGTTCTTC.

The genes are TRBV10-1 and TRBJ2-1; possibly TRBD1 for D (6 bases). With 5 bases removed from V and 0 bases from J, the gap between germline ends came to 11 bases. The germline V gene encodes CDR1 WNHNN and CDR2 SYGVQD (reference sequence). This CDR3 is built from 15 residues. The CDR3 DNA sequence: TGCGCCAGCAGTACGGGACAAAGCTCCTACAATGAGCAGTTCTTC. The encoded protein is CASSTGQSSYNEQFF.

The chain combines TRBV18 with TRBJ1-1, with D possibly being TRBD1 (6 bases). Germline V gene lookup returns CDR1 KGHSH and CDR2 LQKENI. Trimming stripped 5 bases from V and 2 bases from J, with 15 bases between. The CDR3 loop spans 15 amino acids. CDR3 sequence reads: CASSSRQGLNTEAFF. CDR3 nucleotide sequence: TGTGCCAGCTCATCCCGCCAGGGGCTAAACACTGAAGCTTTCTTT.

The chain couples TRBV7-3 to TRBJ1-2, with 9 bases lining up with TRBD1. The CDR3 runs 14 residues. With 0 bases clipped from V and 6 bases from J, the junction kept 2 bases outside the gene matches. Per germline, CDR1 SGHTA and CDR2 FQGTGA. CDR3 bases: TGTGCCAGCAGCTTAACGGGACAGGGTGATGGCTACACCTTC. Protein sequence: CASSLTGQGDGYTF.

The chain has TRBV29-1 and TRBJ1-5; the D gene is possibly TRBD1 (5 bases). CDR1 SQVTM and CDR2 ANQGSEA come from the germline V gene. CDR3 length: 12 residues. The V gene lost 6 bases and the J gene lost 6 bases, with 12 bases spanning the gap. The CDR3, as DNA: TGCAGCGTCAGGCAGGGTGGTCAGCCCCAGCATTTT. This translates into CSVRQGGQPQHF.

The CDR3 coding sequence is TGTGCCAGCAGTTTAGGTGTAGGCACAGATACGCAGTATTTT. Translation: CASSLGVGTDTQYF. The chain employs TRBV28 and TRBJ2-3; D gene uncertain. Germline V lookup: CDR1 MDHEN, CDR2 SYDVKM. The length of the CDR3 is 14 residues. V was clipped by 2 bases and J by 1 base, with 7 bases between them. The full variable domain, completed using reference TRBV28 and TRBJ2-3, is DVKVTQSSRYLVKRTGEKVFLECVQDMDHENMFWYRQDPGLGLRLIYFSYDVKMKEKGDIPEGYSVSREKKERFSLILESASTNQTSMYLCASSLGVGTDTQYFGPGTRLTVL.

V usage is TRBV18 and J usage is TRBJ1-1; 7 nucleotides line up with TRBD1. The ends lost 4 bases at V and 0 bases at J; junction bases unmatched: 5. This CDR3 comprises 15 residues. Per the germline V gene, CDR1 is KGHSH and CDR2 is LQKENI. The CDR3 region has the DNA TGTGCCAGCTCACTCGGGACAGCGTTGAACACTGAAGCTTTCTTT. This encodes CASSLGTALNTEAFF.

The chain employs TRBV5-5 and TRBJ1-4, with TRBD1 matching 7 bases. Germline V gene lookup returns CDR1 SGHKS and CDR2 YYEKEE (reference sequence). The V and J ends lost 2 bases and 8 bases, in that order; junction bases with no gene match: 6. There are 14 residues in the CDR3. CDR3 DNA sequence: TGTGCCAGCAGCTTCGGACAGGTTAGCGAAAAACTGTTTTTT. This translates into CASSFGQVSEKLFF.

V gene TRBV4-1 combines with J gene TRBJ2-3, with 7 bases fitting TRBD2. The CDR3 extends over 16 amino acids. Germline CDR1 and CDR2: MGHRA and YSYEKL. Unmatched junction bases numbered 7, after V lost 1 base and J lost 3 bases. The chain's CDR3 is CASSQVAGDATDTQYF. In nucleotides, the CDR3 is TGCGCCAGCAGCCAAGTTGCGGGAGATGCAACAGATACGCAGTATTTT.

J is TRBJ2-7 and V is TRBV7-9; the match to TRBD2 covers 15 bases. The CDR3 runs to 15 residues. J was trimmed by 6 bases and V by 4 bases; bases with no gene match: 4. The germline CDR1 and CDR2 sequences are SEHNR and FQNEAQ (reference sequence). CDR3 bases: TGTGCCAGCAGCTCGGGGACTAGCGGGAGGACCGAGCAGTACTTC. Its translation: CASSSGTSGRTEQYF.

The DNA for the CDR3 is TGTGCCAGCAGCCAAATGGGCTTGACTAGCGGGGTTCAGTTCTTC. It codes for CASSQMGLTSGVQFF. V gene TRBV14 combines with J gene TRBJ2-1, with 11 bases aligning to TRBD2. Trimming at V came to 2 bases and at J to 13 bases, leaving 10 bases not matched to a gene. Germline CDR1 SGHDN, CDR2 FVKESK. This CDR3 contains 15 residues.

The rearrangement links TRBV6-5 to TRBJ2-6; 7 positions match TRBD1. CDR1 is MNHEY, CDR2 SVGAGI, per germline. This CDR3 spans 15 amino acids. V lost 4 bases, J lost 2 bases, and 2 bases stayed unmatched. The CDR3 loop reads CASSLQGAGANVLTF. The CDR3 coding sequence is TGTGCCAGCAGTTTGCAGGGGGCTGGGGCCAACGTCCTGACTTTC.

This clone came up once. V usage is TRBV10-1 and J usage is TRBJ2-1, with 9 bases that match TRBD2. Trimming took 3 bases from V and 3 from J; bases not matched to a gene: 6. Germline V lookup: CDR1 WNHNN, CDR2 SYGVQD (reference sequence). This CDR3 region has 16 residues. The CDR3 region is CASSDLASGDYNEQFF. The CDR3 DNA is TGCGCCAGCAGTGATTTGGCTAGCGGGGACTACAATGAGCAGTTCTTC.

The chain joins TRBV27 to TRBJ1-2, with 9 bases identical to TRBD1. V lost 5 bases, J lost 9 bases, and 10 bases stayed unmatched. The CDR3 totals 14 residues. Germline loops: CDR1 MNHEY, CDR2 SMNVEV (reference sequence). This CDR3 is CASSPNGQGRSYTF. In nucleotides, the CDR3 is TGTGCCAGCAGTCCTAACGGACAGGGGAGAAGCTACACCTTC.

The V gene is TRBV6-6, the J gene TRBJ1-1; the match to TRBD1 covers 8 bases. This CDR3 region has 14 residues. Germline-derived CDR1 and CDR2 are MNHNY and SVGAGI (reference sequence). With V trimmed by 9 bases and J by 4 bases, 10 bases remained unmatched. CDR3 nucleotides: TGTGCCAGTTACAGACAGGGGCAGAGCACTGAAGCTTTCTTT. As protein: CASYRQGQSTEAFF.

This clone was counted only a few times. This rearrangement joins TRBV4-1 to TRBJ2-1, with unresolved D. Trimming removed 0 bases at V and 2 bases at J, with 11 bases between. This CDR3 is built from 16 residues. Germline assignment: CDR1 MGHRA and CDR2 YSYEKL. The CDR3: CASSQDSSTAYNEQFF. The CDR3 DNA is TGCGCCAGCAGCCAAGATTCGAGCACCGCCTACAATGAGCAGTTCTTC.

The chain has TRBV15 and TRBJ2-5; TRBD2 might be the D (5 bases). Germline-derived CDR1 and CDR2 are LNHNV and YYDKDF (reference sequence). V was clipped by 0 bases and J by 5 bases, with 10 bases between them. The CDR3 is 14 residues long. CDR3 coding DNA: TGTGCCACCAGCAGAGATCGGGGTTCGGAGACCCAGTACTTC. This sequence encodes CATSRDRGSETQYF.

The chain is built from TRBV28 and TRBJ2-1; 7 nucleotides agree with TRBD2. V was clipped by 4 bases and J by 2 bases; unmatched bases: 8. Per germline, CDR1 MDHEN and CDR2 SYDVKM. This CDR3 comprises 16 residues. CDR3 amino acids: CASSSFLAGAYNEQFF. CDR3 bases: TGTGCCAGCAGTTCCTTCCTCGCGGGGGCCTACAATGAGCAGTTCTTC.

This clone was detected only a few times. The chain employs TRBV7-9 and TRBJ1-3, with D possibly TRBD1 on 5 matching bases. This CDR3 is built from 13 residues. Germline assignment: CDR1 SEHNR and CDR2 FQNEAQ (reference sequence). V dropped 3 bases and J dropped 3 bases, with 6 bases sitting between them. The CDR3 spells CASSFTGGNTIYF. CDR3 DNA: TGTGCCAGCAGCTTTACAGGTGGAAACACCATATATTTT. The whole variable domain, filled in from reference TRBV7-9 and TRBJ1-3, reads DTGVSQNPRHKITKRGQNVTFRCDPISEHNRLYWYRQTLGQGPEFLTYFQNEAQLEKSRLLSDRFSAERPKGSFSTLEIQRTEQGDSAMYLCASSFTGGNTIYFGEGSWLTVV.

The rearrangement links TRBV5-1 to TRBJ2-5, with TRBD1 matching 7 bases. The CDR3 has 15 residues. Germline CDR1 and CDR2: SGHRS and YFSETQ. Trimming at V came to 3 bases and at J to 5 bases, leaving 10 bases not matched to a gene. The CDR3 loop reads CASSSRAGGVETQYF. CDR3 nucleotides: TGCGCCAGCAGCTCCCGGGCAGGGGGTGTGGAGACCCAGTACTTC. Complete variable domain (other parts from reference TRBV5-1 and TRBJ2-5): KAGVTQTPRYLIKTRGQQVTLSCSPISGHRSVSWYQQTPGQGLQFLFEYFSETQRNKGNFPGRFSGRQFSNSRSEMNVSTLELGDSALYLCASSSRAGGVETQYFGPGTRLLVL.

Concerning this clone itself: Its ends do not fully match the called genes, so a read error is possible. The chain links TRBV7-9 to TRBJ2-7, with D unclear. The CDR3 is 16 amino acids. CDR1 is SEHNR and CDR2 is FQNEAQ in the germline V gene (reference sequence). This CDR3 is CSSSLDVSLYSYEQYF. CDR3 nucleotide sequence: TGTTCCAGCAGCTTAGACGTCTCTCTATACTCCTACGAGCAGTACTTC.

The rearrangement uses TRBV7-2 and TRBJ2-2; 7 bases align to TRBD1. The V gene end was trimmed by 5 bases and the J gene end by 4 bases; junction bases not matched to a gene: 7. CDR3 length: 15 amino acids. CDR1 is SGHTA, CDR2 FQGNSA, per germline. This CDR3 reads CASSTQGWGTGELFF. The CDR3 DNA follows: TGTGCCAGCAGCACACAGGGGTGGGGCACCGGGGAGCTGTTTTTT.

V is TRBV29-1 and J is TRBJ1-1; 12 nucleotides match TRBD1. Germline V gene lookup returns CDR1 SQVTM and CDR2 ANQGSEA. V was clipped by 6 bases and J by 0 bases; unmatched bases: 17. This CDR3 spans 19 amino acids. CDR3 loop: CSVFPSIRDRGRMNTEAFF. The CDR3 region has the DNA TGCAGCGTCTTCCCTTCAATCCGGGACAGGGGGCGAATGAACACTGAAGCTTTCTTT.

This chain connects TRBV5-1 to TRBJ2-1; TRBD2 aligns across 7 bases. Trimming at V came to 2 bases and at J to 4 bases, leaving 6 bases not matched to a gene. The CDR3 length is 15 residues. Germline assignment: CDR1 SGHRS and CDR2 YFSETQ. Here the CDR3 DNA reads TGCGCCAGCAGCTTTGCGGGAGTGGGGTACAATGAGCAGTTCTTC. This translates into CASSFAGVGYNEQFF.

The chain combines TRBV19 with TRBJ1-1, with 7 bases identical to TRBD1. This CDR3 contains 14 residues. From germline, CDR1 is LNHDA and CDR2 SQIVND (reference sequence). J gave up 1 base and V 5 bases, and 4 bases lay outside the gene matches. The CDR3 protein is CASSPDRRNTEAFF. CDR3 DNA: TGTGCCAGTAGTCCGGACAGGAGGAACACTGAAGCTTTCTTT. Variable domain in full (rest from reference TRBV19 and TRBJ1-1): DGGITQSPKYLFRKEGQNVTLSCEQNLNHDAMYWYRQDPGQGLRLIYYSQIVNDFQKGDIAEGYSVSREKKESFPLTVTSAQKNPTAFYLCASSPDRRNTEAFFGQGTRLTVV.

J is TRBJ1-1 and V is TRBV2; D gene ambiguous. The ends were cut back, 8 bases at V and 6 bases at J, with 16 bases in the middle. CDR1 and CDR2 (germline): SNHLY, FYNNEI. The CDR3 runs 13 residues. The CDR3 spells CASLSTGLAEAFF. The CDR3 DNA follows: TGTGCCAGCTTAAGCACGGGGTTAGCTGAAGCTTTCTTT.

V is TRBV6-5 and J is TRBJ2-7, with D maybe TRBD2 (6 bases). V was shortened by 2 bases and J by 1 base, with 9 bases between the two germline ends. The length of the CDR3 is 14 residues. Per germline, CDR1 MNHEY and CDR2 SVGAGI. Here the CDR3 DNA reads TGTGCCAGCAGTTACCACGGGAGTTCCTACGAGCAGTACTTC. Amino acids: CASSYHGSSYEQYF.

The rearrangement links TRBV9 to TRBJ2-5; 8 bases map to TRBD1. The CDR3 runs to 16 residues. Looked up from germline, CDR1 is SGDLS and CDR2 is YYNGEE. V shed 4 bases, J shed 4 bases, and the junction held 12 bases outside the gene matches. The CDR3 is CASSPTPTGGRETQYF. Here the CDR3 DNA reads TGTGCCAGCAGCCCCACCCCCACAGGGGGGAGAGAGACCCAGTACTTC. The full variable domain, in which reference TRBV9 and TRBJ2-5 provide the parts outside the CDR3, is DSGVTQTPKHLITATGQRVTLRCSPRSGDLSVYWYQQSLDQGLQFLIQYYNGEERAKGNILERFSAQQFPDLHSELNLSSLELGDSALYFCASSPTPTGGRETQYFGPGTRLLVL.

This clone was seen just once. An end of the junction does not agree with germline; a read error may underlie this. J is TRBJ2-7 and V is TRBV7-9; 8 bases agree with TRBD1. Germline-derived CDR1 and CDR2 are SEHNR and FQNEAQ (reference sequence). The CDR3 spans 15 residues. DNA of the CDR3: TGTTCCAGCAGCTTCGGGACAGGAAATTCCTACGAGCAGTACTTC. It is translated as CSSSFGTGNSYEQYF.

The rearrangement uses TRBV5-1 and TRBJ2-7; TRBD2 matches 8 bases. The germline V gene encodes CDR1 SGHRS and CDR2 YFSETQ. The ends lost 0 bases at V and 6 bases at J; junction bases unmatched: 8. This CDR3 has 15 amino acids. The CDR3 sequence is CASSLDSGIGGEQYF. DNA of the CDR3: TGCGCCAGCAGCTTGGATAGCGGGATCGGGGGCGAGCAGTACTTC.

The chain carries TRBV5-4 and TRBJ2-6; D gene uncertain. Germline V gene data show CDR1 as SGHNT and CDR2 as YYREEE (reference sequence). V was cut by 2 bases and J by 1 base, with 7 bases left in between. The CDR3 loop spans 15 amino acids. The CDR3 reads CASSFGSSGANVLTF. CDR3 coding DNA: TGTGCCAGCAGCTTTGGTAGTTCTGGGGCCAACGTCCTGACTTTC.